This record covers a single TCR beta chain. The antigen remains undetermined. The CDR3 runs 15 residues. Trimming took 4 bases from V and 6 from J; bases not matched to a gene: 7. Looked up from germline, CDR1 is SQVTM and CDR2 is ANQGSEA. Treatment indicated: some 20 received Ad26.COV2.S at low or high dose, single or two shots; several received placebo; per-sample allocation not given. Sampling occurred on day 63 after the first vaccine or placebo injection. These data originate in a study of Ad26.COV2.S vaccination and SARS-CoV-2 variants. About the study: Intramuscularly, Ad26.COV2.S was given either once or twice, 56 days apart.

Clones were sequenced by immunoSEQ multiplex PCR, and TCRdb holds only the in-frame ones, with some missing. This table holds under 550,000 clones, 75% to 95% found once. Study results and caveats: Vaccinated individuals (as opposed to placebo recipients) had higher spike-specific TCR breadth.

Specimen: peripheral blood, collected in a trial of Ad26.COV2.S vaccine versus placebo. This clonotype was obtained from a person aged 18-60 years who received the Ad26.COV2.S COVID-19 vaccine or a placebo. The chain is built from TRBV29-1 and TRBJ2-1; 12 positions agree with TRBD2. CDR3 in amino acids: CSVALLAGGVNEQFF. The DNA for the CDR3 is TGCAGCGTTGCATTGCTAGCGGGGGGGGTCAATGAGCAGTTCTTC.